This T cell receptor beta chain was recovered during a study of T cells in Graves' hyperthyroidism and ophthalmopathy. This CDR3 comprises 14 residues. V was clipped by 5 bases and J by 0 bases, with 10 bases between them. This clonotype has a count of ten or more. What was amplified from RNA transcripts were TCR beta CDR3 regions. Initially, a first-round RT-PCR of the TCR CDR3 employed the HTBI primer set. In TCRdb, the multiplex PCR reads were re-called with MiXCR into one record per CDR3 protein. The sample consists of about 210,000 distinct CDR3 sequences, more than 15% of them appearing once. The chain combines TRBV12-3 or TRBV12-4 with TRBJ1-1; D unresolved. The receptor's source is a man aged 50 or older with Graves' hyperthyroidism. Specimen: blood. CDR3: CASSTRQLNTEAFF. CDR3 nucleotide sequence: TGTGCCAGCAGTACCAGGCAGCTGAACACTGAAGCTTTCTTT.